This TCR beta chain originates from a study of OX40 agonist ivuxolimab in advanced cancers. For the study at large: Treatment received earlier with anti-PD-1, anti-PD-L1 or anti-CTLA-4 agents was allowed, and more than 35% had some.

The CDR3 sequence is 15 residues long. V lost 1 base and J lost 3, with 12 bases in between. The germline CDR1 and CDR2 sequences are MNHEY and SMNVEV (reference sequence). Only in-frame clones appear in the TCRdb table, and some are missing; sequencing was by immunoSEQ multiplex PCR. The sample has around 22,000 clones, roughly 81% seen once. The clonotype was recovered from an adult with an advanced solid tumor such as melanoma, head and neck, liver or kidney cancer. This material consisted of CD4+ or CD8+ T cells sorted from blood, taken in a trial of the OX40 agonist ivuxolimab. The chain has TRBV27 and TRBJ1-1; a weak D match, TRBD1 (6 bases). This CDR3 reads CASSLLGGRDTEAFF. Here the CDR3 DNA reads TGTGCCAGCAGTTTATTAGGGGGAAGGGACACTGAAGCTTTCTTT.